This TCR beta chain was documented in a study of Ad26.COV2.S vaccination and SARS-CoV-2 variants. Study in general: Intramuscular Ad26.COV2.S doses were given once or twice, 56 days apart.

Using immunoSEQ multiplex PCR, the repertoire was profiled, and TCRdb retains in-frame clones only, with some absent. Here the sample spans 440,000 or so clones, about 92% being singletons. This sample's treatment: some 20 received Ad26.COV2.S at low or high dose, single or two shots; about five received placebo; per-sample allocation not given. The samples were gathered on day 63 after the first injection of vaccine or placebo. Germline V lookup: CDR1 SGHNT, CDR2 YYREEE (reference sequence). Trimming stripped 0 bases from V and 1 base from J, with 7 bases between. CDR3 size: 14 residues. The chain employs TRBV5-4 and TRBJ2-5, with unresolved D. This sequence was found in a person between 18 and 60 years old who received the Ad26.COV2.S COVID-19 vaccine or a placebo. The specimen comprised peripheral blood, sampled in a trial of Ad26.COV2.S vaccine versus placebo. The CDR3: CASSLALVQETQYF. CDR3 in DNA: TGTGCCAGCAGCTTGGCCTTAGTCCAAGAGACCCAGTACTTC.